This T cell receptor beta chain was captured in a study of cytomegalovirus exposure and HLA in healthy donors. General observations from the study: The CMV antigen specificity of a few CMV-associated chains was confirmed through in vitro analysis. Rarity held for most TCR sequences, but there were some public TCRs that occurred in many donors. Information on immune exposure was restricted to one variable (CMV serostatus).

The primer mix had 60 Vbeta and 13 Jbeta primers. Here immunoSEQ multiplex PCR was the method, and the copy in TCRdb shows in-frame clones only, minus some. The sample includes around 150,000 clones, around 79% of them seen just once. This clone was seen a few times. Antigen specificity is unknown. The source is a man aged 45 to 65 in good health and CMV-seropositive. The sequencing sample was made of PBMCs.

CDR3 protein: CATSRVPGREKLFF. The CDR3 DNA is TGTGCCACCAGCAGGGTCCCCGGGAGAGAAAAACTGTTTTTT. This chain links TRBV15 with TRBJ1-4; D is undetermined. Trimming removed 3 bases at V and 8 bases at J, with 13 bases between. The CDR3 is made up of 14 amino acids. Germline V CDR1 and CDR2: LNHNV, YYDKDF (reference sequence).